Listed below are T cell receptor beta chains from one sample, sequenced in a study of T cell responses to AZD1222 COVID-19 vaccine. Data came from immunoSEQ multiplex PCR; TCRdb stores just in-frame clones and leaves some out. The repertoire has about 130,000 clones, approximately 90% of them found once; the top ten carry roughly 3.3%. Source: peripheral blood, taken 28 days after the second AZD1222 dose. These receptor sequences come from an adult who received the AZD1222 COVID-19 vaccine. CDR3s include the opening cysteine and the closing phenylalanine or tryptophan. A D gene is named only where the DNA matches it firmly. Not all rows give a size; the values are once, few, many and, for expanded clones, a class.

CDR3aa: CASSVQGLAGELFF
CDR3nt: TGTGCCAGCAGCGTTCAGGGTCTCGCCGGGGAGCTGTTTTTT
j_gene: TRBJ2-2
d_gene: -
v_gene: TRBV9
abundance: -

CDR3aa: CSILGTGGRDGAPLNRYEQFF
CDR3nt: TGCAGCATCCTCGGGACAGGGGGACGGGATGGGGCACCCCTAAACAGGTATGAGCAGTTCTTC
j_gene: TRBJ2-1
d_gene: TRBD1
v_gene: TRBV29-1
abundance: -

CDR3aa: CASSYRLGQGAKAFF
CDR3nt: TGTGCCAGCAGTTATCGGTTGGGACAGGGGGCAAAAGCTTTCTTT
j_gene: TRBJ1-1
d_gene: TRBD1
v_gene: TRBV6-5
abundance: -

CDR3aa: CASSAGTVNQPQHF
CDR3nt: TGTGCCAGCAGCGCCGGGACAGTCAATCAGCCCCAGCATTTT
j_gene: TRBJ1-5
d_gene: TRBD1
v_gene: TRBV28
abundance: -

CDR3aa: CAMTSGRAVDTQYF
CDR3nt: TGTGCCATGACTAGCGGGAGGGCCGTAGATACGCAGTATTTT
j_gene: TRBJ2-3
d_gene: TRBD2
v_gene: TRBV10-3
abundance: few

CDR3aa: CASSFSPRLNTEAFF
CDR3nt: TGTGCCAGCAGCTTCTCTCCTAGGCTGAACACTGAAGCTTTCTTT
j_gene: TRBJ1-1
d_gene: -
v_gene: TRBV11-2
abundance: -

CDR3aa: CATGTSLNNEQFF
CDR3nt: TGTGCCACCGGGACATCACTTAACAATGAGCAGTTCTTC
j_gene: TRBJ2-1
d_gene: -
v_gene: TRBV11-2
abundance: -

CDR3aa: CASSLDSQSSYNSPLHF
CDR3nt: TGTGCCAGCAGTTTGGACAGTCAGAGCTCCTATAATTCACCCCTCCACTTT
j_gene: TRBJ1-6
d_gene: -
v_gene: TRBV27
abundance: -

CDR3aa: CASSPGGPAEAFF
CDR3nt: TGTGCCAGCAGCCCGGGCGGGCCGGCTGAAGCTTTCTTT
j_gene: TRBJ1-1
d_gene: -
v_gene: TRBV2
abundance: -

CDR3aa: CASSKMRARANYGYTF
CDR3nt: TGTGCCAGCAGCAAAATGAGGGCGAGAGCTAACTATGGCTACACCTTC
j_gene: TRBJ1-2
d_gene: -
v_gene: TRBV21-1
abundance: -

CDR3aa: CSVVVRGNTEAFF
CDR3nt: TGCAGCGTTGTTGTCCGGGGGAACACTGAAGCTTTCTTT
j_gene: TRBJ1-1
d_gene: -
v_gene: TRBV29-1
abundance: once

CDR3aa: CASSLMTDYGYTF
CDR3nt: TGCGCCAGCAGCTTGATGACTGACTATGGCTACACCTTC
j_gene: TRBJ1-2
d_gene: -
v_gene: TRBV5-1
abundance: -

CDR3aa: CASDGGIADTQYF
CDR3nt: TGTGCCAGCGACGGCGGGATTGCAGATACGCAGTATTTT
j_gene: TRBJ2-3
d_gene: -
v_gene: TRBV2
abundance: -

CDR3aa: CSASQGDEKLFF
CDR3nt: TGCAGTGCTAGTCAGGGGGATGAAAAACTGTTTTTT
j_gene: TRBJ1-4
d_gene: TRBD1
v_gene: TRBV20-1
abundance: -

CDR3aa: CASSQEVTGPNQPQHF
CDR3nt: TGCGCCAGCAGCCAAGAGGTCACAGGGCCCAATCAGCCCCAGCATTTT
j_gene: TRBJ1-5
d_gene: -
v_gene: TRBV4-3
abundance: -

CDR3aa: CASSQNSGFTEAFF
CDR3nt: TGTGCCAGCAGCCAAAATTCCGGGTTCACTGAAGCTTTCTTT
j_gene: TRBJ1-1
d_gene: -
v_gene: TRBV3-1/TRBV3-2
abundance: -

CDR3aa: CAWRTSANTEAFF
CDR3nt: TGTGCCTGGAGAACGTCGGCGAACACTGAAGCTTTCTTT
j_gene: TRBJ1-1
d_gene: -
v_gene: TRBV30
abundance: -

CDR3aa: CASSLGTGQNTGELFF
CDR3nt: TGTGCCAGCAGCCTGGGGACAGGGCAGAACACCGGGGAGCTGTTTTTT
j_gene: TRBJ2-2
d_gene: TRBD1
v_gene: TRBV7-6
abundance: -

CDR3aa: CASSLSLGRDSEQFF
CDR3nt: TGTGCCAGCAGCTTGAGCCTAGGGAGGGACAGTGAGCAGTTCTTC
j_gene: TRBJ2-1
d_gene: -
v_gene: TRBV5-6
abundance: -

CDR3aa: CASSIWGYTEAFF
CDR3nt: TGTGCCAGTAGTATCTGGGGGTATACTGAAGCTTTCTTT
j_gene: TRBJ1-1
d_gene: -
v_gene: TRBV19
abundance: -

CDR3aa: CSATGLPLHF
CDR3nt: TGCAGTGCTACAGGGTTACCCCTCCACTTT
j_gene: TRBJ1-6
d_gene: -
v_gene: TRBV20-1
abundance: -

CDR3aa: CASSQDPGAGEGYTF
CDR3nt: TGCGCCAGCAGCCAGGACCCAGGGGCAGGCGAGGGCTACACCTTC
j_gene: TRBJ1-2
d_gene: -
v_gene: TRBV4-3
abundance: -

CDR3aa: CASSSGETQYF
CDR3nt: TGTGCCAGCAGCTCGGGGGAGACCCAGTACTTC
j_gene: TRBJ2-5
d_gene: -
v_gene: TRBV12-3/TRBV12-4
abundance: -

CDR3aa: CASKLGARNTEAFF
CDR3nt: TGTGCCAGTAAATTGGGGGCGCGGAACACTGAAGCTTTCTTT
j_gene: TRBJ1-1
d_gene: -
v_gene: TRBV19
abundance: -

CDR3aa: CASSHIAGGYKDEQFF
CDR3nt: TGCGCCAGCAGCCATATAGCGGGGGGTTATAAGGATGAGCAGTTCTTC
j_gene: TRBJ2-1
d_gene: TRBD2
v_gene: TRBV4-3
abundance: -

CDR3aa: CASSFGLAGGNEQFF
CDR3nt: TGTGCCAGCAGCTTTGGACTAGCGGGAGGTAATGAGCAGTTCTTC
j_gene: TRBJ2-1
d_gene: TRBD2
v_gene: TRBV7-2
abundance: -

CDR3aa: CASSLGQSITSGEKLFF
CDR3nt: TGTGCCAGCAGCTTGGGACAGTCGATCACGTCCGGTGAAAAACTGTTTTTT
j_gene: TRBJ1-4
d_gene: -
v_gene: TRBV5-5
abundance: -

CDR3aa: CASSESGGSNQPQHF
CDR3nt: TGTGCCAGCAGTGAATCCGGGGGTAGCAATCAGCCCCAGCATTTT
j_gene: TRBJ1-5
d_gene: -
v_gene: TRBV2
abundance: -

CDR3aa: CAWSFTGNSGNTIYF
CDR3nt: TGTGCCTGGAGTTTTACAGGAAACTCTGGAAACACCATATATTTT
j_gene: TRBJ1-3
d_gene: -
v_gene: TRBV30
abundance: -

CDR3aa: CASLGTLENTIYF
CDR3nt: TGTGCCAGTCTGGGGACGCTCGAAAACACCATATATTTT
j_gene: TRBJ1-3
d_gene: -
v_gene: TRBV6-5
abundance: -

CDR3aa: CASRETSGTDTQYF
CDR3nt: TGTGCCAGCAGAGAGACTAGCGGGACAGATACGCAGTATTTT
j_gene: TRBJ2-3
d_gene: TRBD2
v_gene: TRBV11-2
abundance: -

CDR3aa: CASSQVGGQGNTEAFF
CDR3nt: TGCGCCAGCAGCCAAGTGGGAGGACAAGGGAACACTGAAGCTTTCTTT
j_gene: TRBJ1-1
d_gene: -
v_gene: TRBV4-3
abundance: few

CDR3aa: CASRLANEQFF
CDR3nt: TGTGCCAGCAGGCTAGCCAATGAGCAGTTCTTC
j_gene: TRBJ2-1
d_gene: -
v_gene: TRBV7-6
abundance: once

CDR3aa: CAISIRGGNEKLFF
CDR3nt: TGTGCCATCTCTATTCGGGGGGGGAATGAAAAACTGTTTTTT
j_gene: TRBJ1-4
d_gene: -
v_gene: TRBV10-3
abundance: -

CDR3aa: CASSDQAGNTIYF
CDR3nt: TGTGCCAGCAGTGATCAGGCTGGAAACACCATATATTTT
j_gene: TRBJ1-3
d_gene: -
v_gene: TRBV12-3/TRBV12-4
abundance: once